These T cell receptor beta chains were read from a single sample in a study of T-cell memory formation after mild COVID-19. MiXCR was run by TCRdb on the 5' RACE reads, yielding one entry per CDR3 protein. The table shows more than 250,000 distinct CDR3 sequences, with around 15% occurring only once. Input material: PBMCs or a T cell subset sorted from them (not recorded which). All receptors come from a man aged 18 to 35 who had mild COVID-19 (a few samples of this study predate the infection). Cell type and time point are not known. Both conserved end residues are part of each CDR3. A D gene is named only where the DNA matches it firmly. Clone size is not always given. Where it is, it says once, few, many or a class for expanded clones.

CASRPVGQNYGYTF TGCGCCAGCAGACCCGTAGGACAGAACTATGGCTACACCTTC TRBJ1-2 NA TRBV5-1 NA
CASTKAREAFF TGTGCCAGCACCAAGGCCCGGGAAGCTTTCTTT TRBJ1-1 NA TRBV7-2 few
CSVANRGITEAFF TGCAGCGTTGCGAACAGGGGTATCACTGAAGCTTTCTTT TRBJ1-1 TRBD1 TRBV29-1 few
CASSSPARGGFEQFF TGTGCCAGCAGTAGCCCCGCGCGGGGGGGCTTTGAGCAGTTCTTC TRBJ2-1 TRBD2 TRBV6-2/TRBV6-3 NA
CSARANGYTF TGCAGTGCTAGAGCTAATGGCTACACCTTC TRBJ1-2 NA TRBV20-1 NA
CASRRTGVAEQYF TGTGCCAGCAGGCGGACAGGGGTGGCCGAGCAGTACTTC TRBJ2-7 TRBD1 TRBV6-5 few
CSVYMGGGELFF TGCAGCGTATACATGGGCGGTGGGGAGCTGTTTTTT TRBJ2-2 NA TRBV29-1 few
CASSARGLRYEQYF TGTGCCAGCAGTGCTAGGGGGCTGCGGTACGAGCAGTACTTC TRBJ2-7 TRBD1 TRBV27 NA
CASSQGTTGEQFF TGCGCCAGCAGCCAAGGGACCACAGGGGAGCAGTTCTTC TRBJ2-1 NA TRBV4-1 few
CSVEDIGQGDTQYF TGCAGCGTTGAAGATATCGGCCAAGGGGATACGCAGTATTTT TRBJ2-3 NA TRBV29-1 NA
CAWNPSGGADTQYF TGTGCCTGGAATCCCAGCGGGGGGGCGGATACGCAGTATTTT TRBJ2-3 TRBD2 TRBV30 few
CASTRDWAFNEQFF TGCGCCAGCACCCGGGACTGGGCGTTCAATGAGCAGTTCTTC TRBJ2-1 NA TRBV5-1 NA
CASSSYSSYNEQFF TGTGCCAGCAGTAGCTATAGCTCCTACAATGAGCAGTTCTTC TRBJ2-1 NA TRBV28 few
CSAPRRQGAAGANVLTF TGCAGTGCCCCGAGGAGGCAGGGGGCGGCAGGGGCCAACGTCCTGACTTTC TRBJ2-6 TRBD1 TRBV20-1 few
CASSLLGAEDTQYF TGCGCCAGCAGCTTGCTGGGAGCGGAAGATACGCAGTATTTT TRBJ2-3 NA TRBV5-1 NA
CSASGQVQETQYF TGCAGTGCTAGCGGACAGGTTCAAGAGACCCAGTACTTC TRBJ2-5 TRBD1 TRBV20-1 few
CASSPNRGSTDTQYF TGTGCCAGCAGCCCCAACAGGGGCAGCACAGATACGCAGTATTTT TRBJ2-3 TRBD1 TRBV7-6 NA
CASSRWSGGNQPQHF TGTGCCAGCAGTCGATGGTCGGGCGGGAATCAGCCCCAGCATTTT TRBJ1-5 NA TRBV7-2 many
CAARTDWVGQPQHF TGTGCCGCCCGGACGGATTGGGTCGGGCAGCCCCAGCATTTT TRBJ1-5 NA TRBV6-1 NA
CASSLIAGPDTQYF TGTGCCAGCAGCCTGATAGCGGGGCCAGATACGCAGTATTTT TRBJ2-3 TRBD2 TRBV7-2 NA
CASSQGRVSGNQPQHF TGTGCCAGCAGCCAGGGGCGGGTTTCGGGCAATCAGCCCCAGCATTTT TRBJ1-5 NA TRBV7-9 few
CASSPSLGTGDNQPQHF TGTGCCAGCAGCCCCTCGCTCGGGACAGGTGATAATCAGCCCCAGCATTTT TRBJ1-5 TRBD1 TRBV3-1 once
CASTGIGETLRYF TGCGCCAGCACCGGGATAGGAGAGACCCTTCGGTACTTC TRBJ2-5 NA TRBV10-2 few
CASSLNRAGQETQYF TGCGCCAGCAGCCTCAACAGGGCGGGCCAAGAGACCCAGTACTTC TRBJ2-5 NA TRBV4-1 NA
CSVVGRWYSSSYEQYF TGCAGCGTCGTGGGCCGATGGTACAGTAGCTCCTACGAGCAGTACTTC TRBJ2-7 NA TRBV29-1 NA
CASSWREGGRNSPLHF TGTGCCAGCAGTTGGCGTGAAGGGGGGCGTAATTCACCCCTCCACTTT TRBJ1-6 NA TRBV6-5 NA
CASSQDWTGSYEQYF TGCGCCAGCAGCCAAGATTGGACAGGGAGTTACGAGCAGTACTTC TRBJ2-7 TRBD1 TRBV4-1 NA
CASSLTRGPPETQYF TGTGCCAGCAGCTTAACCAGGGGGCCACCAGAGACCCAGTACTTC TRBJ2-5 TRBD1 TRBV7-2 NA
CSGDRGTRREQFF TGCAGCGGGGACAGGGGAACGAGAAGGGAGCAGTTCTTC TRBJ2-1 TRBD1 TRBV29-1 NA
CASSTGWAQPQHF TGTGCCAGCAGCACAGGGTGGGCTCAGCCCCAGCATTTT TRBJ1-5 NA TRBV5-5 few
CASSVNVGQRGMSNTGELFF TGTGCCAGCTCAGTCAACGTCGGGCAGCGGGGGATGTCGAACACCGGGGAGCTGTTTTTT TRBJ2-2 TRBD2 TRBV18 NA
CASSLAPRGRGDKTQYF TGTGCCAGCAGTCTTGCCCCCCGGGGCAGAGGGGATAAGACCCAGTACTTC TRBJ2-5 NA TRBV28 few
CASSQDPGESTDTQYF TGCGCCAGCAGCCAAGATCCCGGGGAAAGCACAGATACGCAGTATTTT TRBJ2-3 NA TRBV4-3 few
CASSAPGTLGTDTQYF TGTGCCAGCAGTGCCCCCGGGACCCTCGGCACAGATACGCAGTATTTT TRBJ2-3 NA TRBV6-6 NA
CASSKPRTDLYGYTF TGTGCCAGCTCAAAGCCCCGGACGGACCTTTATGGCTACACCTTC TRBJ1-2 NA TRBV6-2/TRBV6-3 few
CASTSTEKNEKLFF TGTGCCAGCACCTCGACAGAGAAGAATGAAAAACTGTTTTTT TRBJ1-4 NA TRBV6-5 NA